A selection of T cell receptor beta chains follows, all from one sample in a study of shared clonotypes between healthy human individuals. Repertoires were generated with immunoSEQ multiplex PCR, while TCRdb's copy carries only in-frame clones and drops some. The sample records 850,000 to 1,200,000 clones, 75% being singletons. The material sequenced was memory CD4+ T cells sorted from blood. These receptors came from a man aged 18-30 years in good health. The CDR3 runs from the conserved cysteine through the conserved F or W. A D gene is named only where the DNA matches it firmly. Rows may omit the clone size; those that give it use once, few, many or a size class.

J,D,size,V,DNA,CDR3
TRBJ2-3,.,.,TRBV11-3,TGTGCCAGCAGCTTCGGGGGATCCACAGATACGCAGTATTTT,CASSFGGSTDTQYF
TRBJ1-2,.,few,TRBV6-5,TGTGCCAGCAGTTACGTACGAACCGGGGGCGGGTATGGCTACACCTTC,CASSYVRTGGGYGYTF
TRBJ1-4,.,few,TRBV10-2,TGCGCCACCCAAACAGGGCTGAATGAAAAACTGTTTTTT,CATQTGLNEKLFF
TRBJ2-3,TRBD2,.,TRBV5-4,TGTGCCAGCAGCTTCCAGCCGGGAGGGGGAGATACGCAGTATTTT,CASSFQPGGGDTQYF
TRBJ2-5,.,.,TRBV29-1,TGCAGCGTTGATGCTGTGGAAGAGACCCAGTACTTC,CSVDAVEETQYF
TRBJ1-2,.,.,TRBV6-6,TGTGCCAGCAGACCCCACAGGGAGAACTATGGCTACACCTTC,CASRPHRENYGYTF
TRBJ1-4,.,few,TRBV2,TGTGCCAGCAGTGATTTGGTGTGGGTCGGGGAAAAACTGTTTTTT,CASSDLVWVGEKLFF
TRBJ2-2,TRBD1,.,TRBV5-4,TGTGCCAGCAGCTTGGGTTCAAGGGGGCCGAACACCGGGGAGCTGTTTTTT,CASSLGSRGPNTGELFF
TRBJ2-5,.,.,TRBV25-1,TGTGCCAGCAGTGCATCACGCGGGAATACGGAGACCCAGTACTTC,CASSASRGNTETQYF
TRBJ2-3,TRBD2,.,TRBV18,TGTGCCAGCTCAGTAAGCGGGAGGTCCACAGATACGCAGTATTTT,CASSVSGRSTDTQYF
TRBJ2-3,.,.,TRBV19,TGTGCCAGTAGCCTTCACAGGGTGGCAGATACGCAGTATTTT,CASSLHRVADTQYF
TRBJ2-1,.,.,TRBV11-2,TGTGCCAGCAGCTTTGACTCCATCGTGCGGAGTGAGCAGTTCTTC,CASSFDSIVRSEQFF
TRBJ2-3,.,.,TRBV7-8,TGTGCCAGCAGCTTAGCGTCCGGCCCAATACGGGATACGCAGTATTTT,CASSLASGPIRDTQYF
TRBJ1-6,.,many,TRBV25-1,TGTGCCAGCAGTGACGCCTGGAGCTCCTATAATTCACCCCTCCACTTT,CASSDAWSSYNSPLHF
TRBJ2-5,.,.,TRBV18,TGTGCCAGCTCACCCTTGAGCGGAGCCGAGACCCAGTACTTC,CASSPLSGAETQYF
TRBJ1-6,TRBD1,.,TRBV15,TGTGCCACCAGCGCTCGGGACAGAGATAATTCACCCCTCCACTTT,CATSARDRDNSPLHF
TRBJ1-4,TRBD1,.,TRBV10-2,TGCGCCAGCAGCGGACAGGGGGCGGTAACTAATGAAAAACTGTTTTTT,CASSGQGAVTNEKLFF
TRBJ1-2,.,many,TRBV4-1,TGCGCCAGCAGCCAAGACCAGGGCTGGGGCTACACCTTC,CASSQDQGWGYTF
TRBJ1-1,.,.,TRBV11-3,TGTGCCAGCAGCTTTGAGAAGAACACTGAAGCTTTCTTT,CASSFEKNTEAFF
TRBJ1-6,.,.,TRBV6-1,TGTGCCAGCAGTGAATTAGGAGGCCGAAATTCACCCCTCCACTTT,CASSELGGRNSPLHF
TRBJ1-1,.,.,TRBV28,TGTGCCAGCAGTACCGCTAAATCAACTGAAGCTTTCTTT,CASSTAKSTEAFF
TRBJ1-2,TRBD1,.,TRBV9,TGTGCCAGCAGCGGCGGGACAGGGCCTAACTATGGCTACACCTTC,CASSGGTGPNYGYTF
TRBJ2-3,TRBD1,few,TRBV6-1,TGTGCCAGCAGTGTACCGCCGGGACAGGGGTCGCCGGTGGGGACGCAGTATTTT,CASSVPPGQGSPVGTQYF
TRBJ2-3,TRBD2,.,TRBV7-8,TGTGCCAGCAGCTTACGCCGACTAGCGGGATCCGATACGCAGTATTTT,CASSLRRLAGSDTQYF